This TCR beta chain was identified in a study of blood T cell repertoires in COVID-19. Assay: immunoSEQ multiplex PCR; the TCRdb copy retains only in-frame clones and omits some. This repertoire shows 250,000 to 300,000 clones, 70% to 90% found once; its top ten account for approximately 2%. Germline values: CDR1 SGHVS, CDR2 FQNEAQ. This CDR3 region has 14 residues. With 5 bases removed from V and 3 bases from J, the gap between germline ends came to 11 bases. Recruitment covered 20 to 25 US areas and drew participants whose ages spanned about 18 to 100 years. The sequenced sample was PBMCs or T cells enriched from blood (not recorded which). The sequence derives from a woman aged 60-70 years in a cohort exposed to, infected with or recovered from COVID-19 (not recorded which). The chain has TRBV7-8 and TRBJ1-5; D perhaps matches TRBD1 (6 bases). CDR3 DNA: TGTGCCAGCAGCCTGGACAGCCTCAATCAGCCCCAGCATTTT. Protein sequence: CASSLDSLNQPQHF.